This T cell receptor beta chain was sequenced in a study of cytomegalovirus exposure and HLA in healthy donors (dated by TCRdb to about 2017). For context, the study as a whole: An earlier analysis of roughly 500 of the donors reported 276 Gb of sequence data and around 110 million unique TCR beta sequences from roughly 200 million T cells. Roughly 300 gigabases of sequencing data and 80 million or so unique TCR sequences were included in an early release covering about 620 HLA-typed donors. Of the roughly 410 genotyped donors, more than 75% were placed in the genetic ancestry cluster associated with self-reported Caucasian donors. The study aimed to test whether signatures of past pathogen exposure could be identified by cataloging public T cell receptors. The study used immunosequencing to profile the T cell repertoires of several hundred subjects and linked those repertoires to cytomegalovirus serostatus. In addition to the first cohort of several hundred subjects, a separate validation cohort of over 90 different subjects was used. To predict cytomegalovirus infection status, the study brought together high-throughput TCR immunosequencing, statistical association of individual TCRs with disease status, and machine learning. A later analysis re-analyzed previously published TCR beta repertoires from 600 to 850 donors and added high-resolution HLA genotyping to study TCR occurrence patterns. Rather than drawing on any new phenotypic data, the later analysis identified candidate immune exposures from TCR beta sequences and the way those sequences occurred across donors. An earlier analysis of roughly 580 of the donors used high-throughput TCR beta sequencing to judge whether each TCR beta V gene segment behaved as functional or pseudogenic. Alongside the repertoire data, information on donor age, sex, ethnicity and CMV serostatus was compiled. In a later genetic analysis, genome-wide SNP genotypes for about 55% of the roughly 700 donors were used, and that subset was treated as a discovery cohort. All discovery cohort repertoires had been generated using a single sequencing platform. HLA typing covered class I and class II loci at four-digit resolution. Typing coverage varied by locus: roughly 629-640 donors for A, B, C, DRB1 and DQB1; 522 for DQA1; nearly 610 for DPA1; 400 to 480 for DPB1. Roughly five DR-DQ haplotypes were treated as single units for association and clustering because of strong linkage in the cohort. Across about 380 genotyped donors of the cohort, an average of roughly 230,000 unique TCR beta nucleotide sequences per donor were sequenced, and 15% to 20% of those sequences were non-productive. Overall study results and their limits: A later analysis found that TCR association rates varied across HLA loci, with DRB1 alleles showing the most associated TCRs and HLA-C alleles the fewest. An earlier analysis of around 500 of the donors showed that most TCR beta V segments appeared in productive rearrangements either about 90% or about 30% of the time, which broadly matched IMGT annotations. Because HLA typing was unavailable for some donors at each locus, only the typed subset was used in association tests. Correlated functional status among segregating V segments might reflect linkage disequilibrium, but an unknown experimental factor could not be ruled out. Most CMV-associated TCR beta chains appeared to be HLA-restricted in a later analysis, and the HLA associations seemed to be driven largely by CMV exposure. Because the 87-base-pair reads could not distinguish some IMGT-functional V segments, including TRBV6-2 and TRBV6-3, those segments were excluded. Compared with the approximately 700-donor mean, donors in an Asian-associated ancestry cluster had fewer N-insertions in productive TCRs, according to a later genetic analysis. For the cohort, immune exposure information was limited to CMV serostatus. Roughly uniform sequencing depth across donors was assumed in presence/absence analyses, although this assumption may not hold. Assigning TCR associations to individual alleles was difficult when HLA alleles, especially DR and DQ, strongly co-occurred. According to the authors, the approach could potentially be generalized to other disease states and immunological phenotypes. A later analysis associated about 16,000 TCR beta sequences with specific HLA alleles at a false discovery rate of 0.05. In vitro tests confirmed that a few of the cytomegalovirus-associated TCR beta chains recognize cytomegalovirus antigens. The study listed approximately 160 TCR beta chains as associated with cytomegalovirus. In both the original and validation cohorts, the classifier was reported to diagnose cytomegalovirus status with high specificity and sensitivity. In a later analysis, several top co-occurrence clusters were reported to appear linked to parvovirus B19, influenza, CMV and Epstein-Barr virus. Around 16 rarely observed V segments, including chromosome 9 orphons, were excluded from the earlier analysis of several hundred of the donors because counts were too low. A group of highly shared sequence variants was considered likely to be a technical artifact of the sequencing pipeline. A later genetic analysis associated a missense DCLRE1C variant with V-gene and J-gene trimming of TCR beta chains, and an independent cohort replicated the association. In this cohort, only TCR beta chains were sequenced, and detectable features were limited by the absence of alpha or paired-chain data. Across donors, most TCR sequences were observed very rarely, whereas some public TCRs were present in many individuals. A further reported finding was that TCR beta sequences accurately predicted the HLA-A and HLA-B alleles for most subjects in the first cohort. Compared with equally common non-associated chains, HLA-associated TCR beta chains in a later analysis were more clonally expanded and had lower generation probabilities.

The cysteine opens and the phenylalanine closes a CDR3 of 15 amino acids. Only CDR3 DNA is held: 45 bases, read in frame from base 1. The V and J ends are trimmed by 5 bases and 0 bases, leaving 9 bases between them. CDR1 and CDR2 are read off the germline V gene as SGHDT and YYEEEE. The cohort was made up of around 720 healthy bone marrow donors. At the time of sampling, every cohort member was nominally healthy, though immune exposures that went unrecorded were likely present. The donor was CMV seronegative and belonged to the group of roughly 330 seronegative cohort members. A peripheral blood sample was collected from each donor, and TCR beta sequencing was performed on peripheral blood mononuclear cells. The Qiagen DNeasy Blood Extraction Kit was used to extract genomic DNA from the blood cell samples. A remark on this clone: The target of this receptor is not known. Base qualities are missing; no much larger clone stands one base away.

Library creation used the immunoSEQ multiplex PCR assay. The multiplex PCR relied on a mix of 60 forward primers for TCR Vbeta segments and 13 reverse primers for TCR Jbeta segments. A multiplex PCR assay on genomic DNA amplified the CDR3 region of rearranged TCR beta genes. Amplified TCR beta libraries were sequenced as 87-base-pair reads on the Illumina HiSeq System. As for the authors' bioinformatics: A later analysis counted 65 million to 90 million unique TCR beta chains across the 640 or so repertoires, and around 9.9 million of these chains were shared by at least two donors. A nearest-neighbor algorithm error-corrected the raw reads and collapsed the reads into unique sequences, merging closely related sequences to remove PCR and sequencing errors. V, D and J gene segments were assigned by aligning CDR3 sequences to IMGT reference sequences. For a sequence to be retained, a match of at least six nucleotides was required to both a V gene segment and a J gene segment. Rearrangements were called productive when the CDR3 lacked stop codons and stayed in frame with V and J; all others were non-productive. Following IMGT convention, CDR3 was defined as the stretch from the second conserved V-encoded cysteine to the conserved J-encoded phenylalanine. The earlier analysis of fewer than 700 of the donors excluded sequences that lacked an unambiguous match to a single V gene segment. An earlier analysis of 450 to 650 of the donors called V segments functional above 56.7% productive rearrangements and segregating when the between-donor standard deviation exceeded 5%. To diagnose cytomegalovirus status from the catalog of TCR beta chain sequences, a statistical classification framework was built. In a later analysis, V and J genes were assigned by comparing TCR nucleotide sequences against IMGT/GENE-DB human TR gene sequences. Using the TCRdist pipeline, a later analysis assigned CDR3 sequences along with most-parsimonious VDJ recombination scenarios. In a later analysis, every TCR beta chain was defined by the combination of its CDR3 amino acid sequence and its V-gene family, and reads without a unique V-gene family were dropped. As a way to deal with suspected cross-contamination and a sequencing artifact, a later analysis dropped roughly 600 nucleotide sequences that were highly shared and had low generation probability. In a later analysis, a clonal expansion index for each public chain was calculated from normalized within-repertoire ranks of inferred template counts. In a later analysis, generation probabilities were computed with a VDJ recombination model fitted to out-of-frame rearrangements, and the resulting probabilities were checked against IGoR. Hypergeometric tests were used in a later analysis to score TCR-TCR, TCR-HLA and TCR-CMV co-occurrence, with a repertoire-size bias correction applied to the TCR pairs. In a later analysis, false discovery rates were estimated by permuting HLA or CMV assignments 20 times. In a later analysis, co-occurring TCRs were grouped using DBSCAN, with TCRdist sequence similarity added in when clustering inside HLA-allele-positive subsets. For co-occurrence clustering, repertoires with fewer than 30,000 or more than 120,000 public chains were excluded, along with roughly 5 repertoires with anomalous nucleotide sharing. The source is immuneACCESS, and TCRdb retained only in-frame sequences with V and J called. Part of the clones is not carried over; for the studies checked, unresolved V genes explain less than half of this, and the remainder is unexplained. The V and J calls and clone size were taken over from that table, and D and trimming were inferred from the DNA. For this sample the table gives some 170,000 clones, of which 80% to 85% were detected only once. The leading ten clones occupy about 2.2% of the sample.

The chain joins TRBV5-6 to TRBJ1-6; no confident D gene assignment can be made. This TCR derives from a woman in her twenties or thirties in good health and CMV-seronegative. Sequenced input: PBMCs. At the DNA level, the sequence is TGTGCCAGCAGTCGCCGGGACTCCTATAATTCACCCCTCCACTTT. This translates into CASSRRDSYNSPLHF.